This T cell receptor beta chain stems from a study of shared clonotypes between healthy human individuals. This CDR3 is 16 amino acids long. Trimming took 4 bases from V and 10 from J; bases not matched to a gene: 10. Germline-derived CDR1 and CDR2 are SGHRS and YFSETQ. Produced via immunoSEQ multiplex PCR; TCRdb's table is partial and in-frame only. Here the sample spans approximately 530,000 clones, about 96% being singletons. The TCR comes from a woman in her twenties or thirties in good health. The chain links TRBV5-1 to TRBJ2-1; 14 nucleotides align to TRBD2. Sequenced input: naive CD4+ T cells sorted from blood. Subset defined: CD45RA+ positively selected. CDR3 protein: CASSPRLAGGPIEQFF. The CDR3 DNA reads TGCGCCAGCAGCCCTAGACTAGCGGGAGGGCCGATCGAGCAGTTCTTC. Full variable domain (remainder filled in from reference TRBV5-1 and TRBJ2-1): KAGVTQTPRYLIKTRGQQVTLSCSPISGHRSVSWYQQTPGQGLQFLFEYFSETQRNKGNFPGRFSGRQFSNSRSEMNVSTLELGDSALYLCASSPRLAGGPIEQFFGPGTRLTVL.